The 24 T cell receptor beta chains below come from one sample, sequenced in a study of cytomegalovirus exposure and HLA in healthy donors. Method: immunoSEQ multiplex PCR; TCRdb's copy keeps in-frame clones and lacks some. The repertoire holds 150,000 to 200,000 clones, less than 90% seen once, with roughly 6% in the top ten. Sequenced: PBMCs. These receptors came from a woman aged 25 to 39 in good health and CMV-seronegative.

The chain is built from TRBV27 and TRBJ2-7, with 10 bases lining up with TRBD1. J gave up 3 bases and V 5 bases, and 10 bases lay outside the gene matches. CDR1 and CDR2 (germline): MNHEY, SMNVEV (reference sequence). This CDR3 contains 16 residues. The CDR3 spells CASSPFPGQGIYEQYF. The CDR3 DNA is TGTGCCAGCAGTCCCTTCCCGGGACAGGGGATCTACGAGCAGTACTTC.

CDR3 loop: CASSLGVDEQYF. The CDR3 DNA sequence: TGTGCCAGCAGCTTGGGTGTTGACGAGCAGTACTTC. The chain couples TRBV5-4 to TRBJ2-7, with D hard to call. V was trimmed by 0 bases and J by 5 bases, leaving 6 bases between them. Germline V CDR1 and CDR2: SGHNT, YYREEE (reference sequence). This CDR3 region has 12 residues.

This clone was detected once. The chain is built from TRBV23-1 and TRBJ1-5; possibly TRBD1 for D (5 bases). TRBV23-1 carries the ORF label, with uncertain function. The V gene lost 3 bases and the J gene lost 5 bases, with 8 bases spanning the gap. This CDR3 comprises 13 residues. CDR3 in DNA: TGCGCCAGCAGTCAGCAGGGCCATCAGCCCCAGCATTTT. Translating it yields CASSQQGHQPQHF.

The chain has TRBV7-2 and TRBJ1-1; no definite D call. Trimming shortened V by 1 base and J by 3 bases, and 9 bases separated the two germline ends. CDR1 and CDR2 from the germline V gene are SGHTA and FQGNSA. The CDR3 length is 14 residues. CDR3 sequence: CASSLDGLYTEAFF. CDR3 nucleotides: TGTGCCAGCAGCTTAGATGGCCTCTACACTGAAGCTTTCTTT.

The gene calls are TRBV28 and TRBJ2-7; D uncertain. Trimming took 7 bases from V and 0 from J, leaving 10 bases between them. This CDR3 region has 13 residues. Germline V lookup: CDR1 MDHEN, CDR2 SYDVKM. CDR3 residues: CASTLRSSYEQYF. CDR3 coding DNA: TGTGCCAGCACGCTAAGGAGCTCCTACGAGCAGTACTTC.

The chain links TRBV5-1 to TRBJ2-4; D might be TRBD1 (5 bases). The CDR3 is made up of 17 amino acids. The V end lost 0 bases, the J end lost 0 bases, and 13 bases lay between the germline ends. Germline loops: CDR1 SGHRS, CDR2 YFSETQ. CDR3 DNA: TGCGCCAGCAGCTTGGGGAGACAGACGCTAGCCAAAAACATTCAGTACTTC. Translating it yields CASSLGRQTLAKNIQYF. Based on the CDR3 plus reference TRBV5-1 and TRBJ2-4, the full variable domain is KAGVTQTPRYLIKTRGQQVTLSCSPISGHRSVSWYQQTPGQGLQFLFEYFSETQRNKGNFPGRFSGRQFSNSRSEMNVSTLELGDSALYLCASSLGRQTLAKNIQYFGAGTRLSVL.

The chain uses TRBV5-6 and TRBJ2-7; the D gene is possibly TRBD2 (7 bases). The CDR3 loop spans 14 amino acids. Trimming left V 5 bases short and J 6 bases short, with 18 bases between. Germline loops: CDR1 SGHDT, CDR2 YYEEEE. CDR3 nucleotide sequence: TGTGCCAGCAGGGCCTCGGGGGGCGGCGGCGAGCAGTACTTC. This encodes CASRASGGGGEQYF.

Worth noting for this clone: The junction differs from germline at one of its ends, possibly a read error. This rearrangement joins TRBV4-1 to TRBJ2-4; 8 bases match TRBD2. The CDR3 length is 13 residues. The germline V gene encodes CDR1 MGHRA and CDR2 YSYEKL. This CDR3 reads CASSQPHGGELNF. DNA for the CDR3: TGCGCCAGCAGCCAGCCCCACGGGGGGGAATTGAACTTC.

The chain recombines TRBV6-6 with TRBJ2-7, with unresolved D. The CDR3 extends over 14 amino acids. The ends were cut back, 10 bases at V and 5 bases at J, with 21 bases in the middle. Germline CDR1 reads MNHNY; CDR2 reads SVGAGI (reference sequence). The CDR3 region is CATMNAVGLDEQYF. As DNA, the CDR3 is TGTGCCACCATGAACGCGGTAGGGCTAGACGAGCAGTACTTC.

The V call is TRBV7-9, the J call TRBJ1-1, with D tentatively TRBD1 (5 bases). The germline V gene encodes CDR1 SEHNR and CDR2 FQNEAQ (reference sequence). Trimming took off 1 base at V and 8 bases at J, with 5 bases between the two ends. The CDR3 is 11 residues long. The CDR3 reads CASSLGGEAFF. CDR3 coding DNA: TGTGCCAGCAGCTTAGGGGGCGAAGCTTTCTTT.

The rearrangement uses TRBV6-1 and TRBJ1-2; D is uncertain. CDR1 is MNHNS, CDR2 SASEGT, per germline. V lost 2 bases and J lost 7, with 8 bases in between. This CDR3 has 12 residues. CDR3 in amino acids: CASSEYPSGYTF. The CDR3 coding sequence is TGTGCCAGCAGTGAATATCCCAGTGGCTACACCTTC.

This chain joins TRBV2 and TRBJ2-1, with 11 bases fitting TRBD2. Germline V CDR1 and CDR2: SNHLY, FYNNEI. This CDR3 spans 14 amino acids. Unmatched junction bases numbered 3, after V lost 6 bases and J lost 5 bases. CDR3 amino acids: CASRTSGANNEQFF. The CDR3 coding sequence is TGTGCCAGCAGGACTAGCGGGGCCAACAATGAGCAGTTCTTC.

This clone showed up just once. The rearrangement joins TRBV2 to TRBJ1-1; D is undetermined. Germline values: CDR1 SNHLY, CDR2 FYNNEI. The CDR3 is made up of 13 amino acids. V was cut by 5 bases and J by 3 bases, with 10 bases left in between. The CDR3 DNA follows: TGTGCCAGCAGTACAGAGGCAGACACTGAAGCTTTCTTT. This translates into CASSTEADTEAFF.

The chain has TRBV19 and TRBJ2-1; 7 bases are a match to TRBD2. The CDR3 covers 13 residues. The germline CDR1 and CDR2 sequences are LNHDA and SQIVND (reference sequence). V was clipped by 7 bases and J by 7 bases; unmatched bases: 7. The CDR3 DNA is TGTGCCAGTAACGGTCTAGCGGAGAATGAGCAGTTCTTC. Protein product: CASNGLAENEQFF.

CDR3 nucleotides: TGTGCCAGCAGCGGGAGCAGCGGGAGGTCCGACTATTACGAGCAGTACTTC. It encodes CASSGSSGRSDYYEQYF. The J gene is TRBJ2-7, the V gene TRBV7-2; the match to TRBD2 covers 9 bases. The germline gives CDR1 SGHTA, CDR2 FQGNSA. V lost 5 bases, J lost 4 bases, and 15 bases stayed unmatched. The CDR3 spans 17 residues.

This chain's CDR3 is CASSSYGAGQGAGEQYF. In DNA form, the CDR3 reads TGCGCCAGCAGCTCATATGGGGCGGGACAGGGGGCCGGCGAGCAGTACTTC. This sequence joins TRBV5-1 and TRBJ2-7; 12 bases agree with TRBD1. The CDR3 sequence is 17 residues long. The V gene end was trimmed by 3 bases and the J gene end by 6 bases; junction bases not matched to a gene: 13. The germline V gene has CDR1 SGHRS and CDR2 YFSETQ.

J is TRBJ2-7 and V is TRBV6-5; D possibly corresponds to TRBD2 (7 bases). The V gene's germline CDR1 is MNHEY and CDR2 SVGAGI. Trimming cost V 6 bases and J 5 bases, with 14 bases left between them. The CDR3 totals 13 residues. The CDR3, as DNA: TGTGCCAGCAGAAGGGGGGGGCCTGACGAGCAGTACTTC. Translating gives CASRRGGPDEQYF.

The chain carries TRBV6-5 and TRBJ1-5, with D tentatively TRBD1 (6 bases). This CDR3 has 14 amino acids. V lost 8 bases and J lost 1, with 12 bases in between. Germline lookup yields CDR1 MNHEY and CDR2 SVGAGI. Written as DNA, the CDR3 is TGTGCCAGCGGCAGGGGAGGAAGCAATCAGCCCCAGCATTTT. Translating gives CASGRGGSNQPQHF.

V is TRBV5-1 and J is TRBJ1-2; TRBD1 is a possible D gene (5 bases). V lost 4 bases to trimming and J lost 0 bases, with 10 bases between them. There are 14 residues in the CDR3. Germline CDR1 is SGHRS and CDR2 is YFSETQ. As DNA, the CDR3 is TGCGCCAGCAGCAGGGACGGTTCTAACTATGGCTACACCTTC. Translated, it gives CASSRDGSNYGYTF.

This chain's CDR3 is CASSWGTSGYNEQFF. In DNA form, the CDR3 reads TGTGCCAGCAGCTGGGGGACTAGCGGCTACAATGAGCAGTTCTTC. The V and J genes are TRBV13 and TRBJ2-1; TRBD2 matches at 11 bases. The V segment lost 4 bases and the J segment 3 bases; nucleotides outside the gene matches: 2. CDR1 and CDR2 (germline): PRHDT, FYEKMQ (reference sequence). The CDR3 is 15 residues long.

This chain links TRBV7-9 with TRBJ1-1, with 8 nucleotides matching TRBD1. Looked up from germline, CDR1 is SEHNR and CDR2 is FQNEAQ (reference sequence). V was pared by 5 bases and J by 4 bases, with 9 bases of the junction left unmatched. The CDR3 is 15 residues long. CDR3: CASSAGQGGITEAFF. The CDR3 region has the DNA TGTGCCAGCAGCGCTGGACAGGGCGGCATCACTGAAGCTTTCTTT.

This chain uses TRBV7-6 with TRBJ2-1; 13 bases agree with TRBD2. The CDR3 loop spans 16 amino acids. Germline trimming cut 5 bases from V and 2 bases from J; bases unmatched to any gene: 3. Germline assignment: CDR1 SGHVS and CDR2 FNYEAQ. In DNA form, the CDR3 reads TGTGCCAGCAGCCTGGGACTAGCGGGAACCTACAATGAGCAGTTCTTC. Protein: CASSLGLAGTYNEQFF.

The chain employs TRBV5-1 and TRBJ1-1; D remains ambiguous. This CDR3 is 15 amino acids long. Germline V CDR1 and CDR2: SGHRS, YFSETQ. Trimming pared 2 bases from V and 4 bases from J, leaving 15 bases between. The CDR3 loop is CASSFNTGWGTEAFF. The CDR3 region has the DNA TGCGCCAGCAGCTTCAATACGGGTTGGGGCACTGAAGCTTTCTTT. The complete variable domain, with remaining parts taken from reference TRBV5-1 and TRBJ1-1, reads KAGVTQTPRYLIKTRGQQVTLSCSPISGHRSVSWYQQTPGQGLQFLFEYFSETQRNKGNFPGRFSGRQFSNSRSEMNVSTLELGDSALYLCASSFNTGWGTEAFFGQGTRLTVV.

The chain combines TRBV5-8 with TRBJ2-3, with 8 bases lining up with TRBD2. The CDR3 totals 17 residues. The germline V gene has CDR1 SGHTS and CDR2 YDEGEE. V lost 1 base, J lost 0 bases, and 7 bases stayed unmatched. CDR3 amino acids: CASSLYRGGKSTDTQYF. The CDR3 region has the DNA TGTGCCAGCAGCTTGTACCGGGGGGGAAAAAGCACAGATACGCAGTATTTT.